This passage covers 19 T cell receptor beta chains from one sample sequenced in a study of CXCR3-negative and CXCR3-positive naive CD8 T cells. The antigens these receptors bind are not known. The TRB cDNA libraries were prepared by 5' RACE with UMI labels. TCRdb reworked the 5' RACE reads into one entry per CDR3 protein, no DNA. Across around 60,000 distinct CDR3 sequences, the top ten clones capture approximately 0.8% of the sample. General study results and limits: When CXCR3-positive naive cells were set against CXCR3-negative naive cells, the former had more hydrophobic TRB CDR3s.

The sample comprised naive CXCR3+ CD8+ T cells from blood. The subset here: CD45RO-CCR7+CD27+CD95- naive CD8+ T cells expressing CXCR3 (TNR3+). All receptors derive from a human donor in good health. Some clones in this sample may be carry-over from other donors' samples.

This chain joins TRBV10-3 and TRBJ2-1; the D gene TCRdb calls, TRBD1, cannot be checked with no DNA. CDR3 size: 17 residues. Germline CDR1 ENHRY, CDR2 SYGVKD. The CDR3 is CAISAAGQGTIDNEQFF.

This chain joins TRBV7-9 and TRBJ2-7; TCRdb reports TRBD1, a call that lacks DNA to check it against. This CDR3 comprises 15 residues. Germline CDR1 is SEHNR and CDR2 is FQNEAQ (reference sequence). CDR3 residues: CASSSPGTGGYEQYF.

The genes are TRBV7-9 and TRBJ1-1; TCRdb's D call of TRBD1 is untestable without DNA. The length of the CDR3 is 16 residues. From germline, CDR1 is SEHNR and CDR2 FQNEAQ (reference sequence). The CDR3 sequence: CASSFPPGQPDTEAFF.

J is TRBJ1-3 and V is TRBV15. The CDR3 is made up of 14 amino acids. The germline CDR1 and CDR2 sequences are LNHNV and YYDKDF (reference sequence). The CDR3 loop is CATSSVLSGNTIYF.

The chain combines TRBV27 with TRBJ2-3; checking the TCRdb D call of TRBD2 is not possible without DNA. This CDR3 is built from 14 residues. Looked up from germline, CDR1 is MNHEY and CDR2 is SMNVEV (reference sequence). The CDR3 loop reads CASSQAEPTDTQYF.

The CDR3 region is CASSLAEWNSYEQYF. The V call is TRBV12-3 or TRBV12-4, the J call TRBJ2-7. CDR3 length equals 15 residues.

The rearrangement uses TRBV5-5 and TRBJ1-5; TCRdb's assignment of TRBD1 cannot be checked, as there is no DNA. The CDR3 is 13 residues long. Germline V gene sequence: CDR1 SGHKS, CDR2 YYEKEE (reference sequence). CDR3 amino acids: CASSLGVEQPQHF.

The chain joins TRBV11-2 to TRBJ2-7; TCRdb calls TRBD1, which cannot be checked without DNA. Germline V CDR1 and CDR2: SGHAT, FQNNGV. This CDR3 has 13 residues. The CDR3 spells CASSITTGNEQYF.

The chain carries TRBV29-1 and TRBJ2-7; TCRdb calls TRBD1, which cannot be checked without DNA. Germline CDR1 SQVTM, CDR2 ANQGSEA. The CDR3 is 15 amino acids. The CDR3 is CSVERGEIGSYEQYF.

V usage is TRBV7-9 and J usage is TRBJ2-7; TCRdb picks TRBD1, but there is no DNA to check that call. CDR3 size: 17 residues. Germline V lookup: CDR1 SEHNR, CDR2 FQNEAQ (reference sequence). The CDR3 here is CASSSSRDRGMGYEQYF.

The V and J genes are TRBV7-2 and TRBJ2-7; no DNA is available, so the TRBD1 call from TCRdb remains unchecked. Germline V CDR1 and CDR2: SGHTA, FQGNSA. There are 17 residues in the CDR3. CDR3 sequence: CASSFLIGGPQNYEQYF.

This chain joins TRBV4-1 and TRBJ1-2; TCRdb's D call, TRBD1, is unchecked because there is no DNA. Looked up from germline, CDR1 is MGHRA and CDR2 is YSYEKL. The CDR3 sequence is 13 residues long. CDR3: CASSQTGVLGYTF.

The chain has TRBV4-1 and TRBJ1-1. The CDR3 is 14 amino acids. CDR1 and CDR2 (germline): MGHRA, YSYEKL. CDR3: CASSQANELTEAFF.

The genes are TRBV20-1 and TRBJ2-1; TCRdb's D call, TRBD1, is unchecked because there is no DNA. CDR3 length: 14 residues. Looked up from germline, CDR1 is DFQATT and CDR2 is SNEGSKA (reference sequence). Here the CDR3 reads CSAGGKPLPGEQFF.

The chain links TRBV7-2 to TRBJ1-1; checking the TCRdb D call of TRBD1 is not possible without DNA. The length of the CDR3 is 13 residues. Germline assignment: CDR1 SGHTA and CDR2 FQGNSA. The CDR3 sequence is CASSLEPGGLAFF.

V usage is TRBV9 and J usage is TRBJ2-7; TCRdb's D call of TRBD1 is untestable without DNA. Germline assignment: CDR1 SGDLS and CDR2 YYNGEE. This CDR3 contains 14 residues. CDR3 sequence: CASSVGDRAYEQYF.

The chain carries TRBV7-2 and TRBJ2-3; the D gene TCRdb calls, TRBD1, cannot be checked with no DNA. This CDR3 has 14 amino acids. Germline V gene lookup returns CDR1 SGHTA and CDR2 FQGNSA. Here the CDR3 reads CASRSAGVTDTQYF.

V usage is TRBV15 and J usage is TRBJ1-2; no DNA is available, so the TRBD1 call from TCRdb remains unchecked. The CDR3 loop spans 17 amino acids. CDR1 LNHNV and CDR2 YYDKDF come from the germline V gene (reference sequence). CDR3 protein: CATSRGQGLQSIYGYTF.

V gene TRBV28 combines with J gene TRBJ2-1; there is no DNA to check the TCRdb D call of TRBD2. Germline CDR1 reads MDHEN; CDR2 reads SYDVKM. This CDR3 region has 15 residues. Here the CDR3 reads CASSFNLAADNEQFF.